These T cell receptor beta chains were read from a single sample in a study of identifying expanded T cells in peripheral blood. Clones were read by immunoSEQ multiplex PCR, and TCRdb kept only the in-frame ones, dropping some. The table shows 90,000 to 100,000 clones, with roughly 90% occurring only once. Sequenced input: blood. Receptors originate from a person between 18 and 75 years old in good health. The CDR3 runs from the conserved cysteine through the conserved F or W. The D gene is left open where the match is weak. A row's size may be missing; if present it is once, few, many or a size class.

16,once,TRBD2,TRBV9,TRBJ2-3,TGTGCCAGCAGCGTTTTAACGGGAGGAGGCACAGATACGCAGTATTTT,CASSVLTGGGTDTQYF
16,-,-,TRBV5-8,TRBJ2-3,TGTGCCAGCAGCCATCACGGGGGAGCCCACACAGATACGCAGTATTTT,CASSHHGGAHTDTQYF
15,once,-,TRBV4-3,TRBJ2-3,TGCGCCAGCAGCCAAGTGGACGGCCACACAGATACGCAGTATTTT,CASSQVDGHTDTQYF
14,-,TRBD1,TRBV6-6,TRBJ1-4,TGTGCCAGCAGTACGACAGGGGGGGATCTAAAACTGTTTTTT,CASSTTGGDLKLFF
15,-,-,TRBV9,TRBJ2-7,TGTGCCAGCAGCCCCGGGAGCTTTGGCTCCTACGAGCAGTACTTC,CASSPGSFGSYEQYF
13,once,TRBD1,TRBV29-1,TRBJ1-1,TGCAGCGTTTACGGGACAGGTATCACTGAAGCTTTCTTT,CSVYGTGITEAFF
15,-,TRBD2,TRBV11-2,TRBJ2-1,TGTGCCAGCAGCATTACTAGCGGGGAGGGCAATGAGCAGTTCTTC,CASSITSGEGNEQFF
15,-,TRBD2,TRBV27,TRBJ2-7,TGTGCCAGCAGTTTACTGGGACTAGCGCCTTACGAGCAGTACTTC,CASSLLGLAPYEQYF
13,medium-sized,-,TRBV4-3,TRBJ1-5,TGCGCCAGCAGCCAAGATCGGATTCAGCCCCAGCATTTT,CASSQDRIQPQHF
15,-,TRBD1,TRBV7-3,TRBJ1-4,TGTGCCAGCAGCTCCCGGGACAGGGCGGGTGAAAAACTGTTTTTT,CASSSRDRAGEKLFF
15,-,TRBD1,TRBV7-8,TRBJ2-1,TGTGCCAGCAGCCTCGGGCAGGGGGCAGCGGATGAGCAGTTCTTC,CASSLGQGAADEQFF
14,-,TRBD1,TRBV2,TRBJ2-2,TGTGCCAGCAAAGGGACAGGGGGGTCCGGGGAGCTGTTTTTT,CASKGTGGSGELFF
14,-,-,TRBV6-1,TRBJ2-7,TGTGCCAGCAAATTAGGCGGTGGATTCGAGACGATTTACTTC,CASKLGGGFETIYF
15,-,-,TRBV18,TRBJ1-5,TGTGCCAGCTCACTGACGGGGCTTAGCAATCAGCCCCAGCATTTT,CASSLTGLSNQPQHF
15,-,-,TRBV11-2,TRBJ1-2,TGTGCCAGCAGCTCGCCCCGACGACGGAACTATGGCTACACCTTC,CASSSPRRRNYGYTF
14,-,-,TRBV15,TRBJ2-7,TGTGCCACCAGCAGAGATACGGAATCCTACGAGCAGTACTTC,CATSRDTESYEQYF